The T cell receptor (beta chain) described here comes from a study of cytomegalovirus exposure and HLA in healthy donors. Study outcomes and limitations: From TCR beta sequences, most subjects' HLA-A and HLA-B alleles were reportedly predicted accurately. Reportedly, a later analysis found an Asian-associated ancestry cluster had fewer N-insertions than the roughly 700-donor mean.

Trimming shortened V by 1 base and J by 4 bases, and 13 bases separated the two germline ends. CDR1 is SGHDN and CDR2 is FVKESK in the germline V gene. There are 15 residues in the CDR3. PCR involved 60 Vbeta and 13 Jbeta primers. Sequencing used immunoSEQ multiplex PCR; TCRdb keeps in-frame clones, though not all of them. This table lists over 45,000 clones. About this clone itself: Its antigen remains unknown.

The V call is TRBV14, the J call TRBJ1-1, with D maybe TRBD1 (5 bases). What was sequenced was PBMCs. The sequence was collected from a young woman in good health and CMV-seronegative. CDR3 sequence: CASSQGWGGSTEAFF. Here the CDR3 DNA reads TGTGCCAGCAGCCAAGGTTGGGGGGGAAGCACTGAAGCTTTCTTT.